This TCR beta chain was profiled in a study of radiation and T cells in renal cell carcinoma (dated by TCRdb to 2020 to 2021). Broadly, across the study: Samples came from a clinical trial, in which primary renal cell carcinomas received 15 Gy stereotactic body radiation therapy followed by nephrectomy 4 weeks later. In total, 50 to 60 samples, comprising approximately 25 tumors and some 27 peripheral blood samples, were subjected to TCR beta sequencing. Across all 55 or so samples, 4,000,000 or so unique CDR3 nucleotide sequences, encoding 2 million to 3 million unique CDR3 amino acid sequences, were identified. Broader findings and caveats from the paper: Changes in the blood repertoire were not tracked past 4 weeks after treatment. Top tumor clonotypes rose in blood from baseline to 2 weeks post-radiation, then contracted by 4 weeks, suggesting transient expansion of tumor-resident clones. No pretreatment tumor biopsies were available, so the baseline intratumoral presence of clonotypes could not be determined. Effects of radiation dose or scheduling on the TCR repertoire could not be addressed with the single-armed trial design.

As concerns this clone: This clone's antigen is unknown. Base qualities are missing; no much larger clone stands one base away.

TCR beta libraries were generated from genomic DNA with the immunoSEQ kit, following the manufacturer's recommendations. Library preparation used a first multiplex PCR with proprietary primers, then a second PCR adding unique barcodes, with bead cleanups after each round. A positive control reaction and a negative control reaction, both provided in the kit, were run with every batch of samples. The final libraries were assessed on an Agilent 4200 TapeStation D1000 ScreenTape, pooled by volume, and quantified by qPCR. Sequencing was performed on an Illumina NextSeq500 with a MidOutput 150-cycle cartridge, and 156 Read1 and 15 Index1 cycles were run with kit custom primers. The pooled library was loaded at 0.9 to 1 pM with an approximately 20% PhiX control spike-in. In the original analysis: Vendor-processed data were analyzed in R, with a clonotype defined as all T cells sharing the same CDR3 nucleotide sequence. For clone abundance analyses, frequencies were normalized to the 10,000 most abundant clones in each sample. Public T cell clones, which averaged fewer than five per sample, were removed prior to analysis. A difference in abundance of at least 32-fold between compartments was used to define tumor-enriched and baseline blood-enriched clonotypes. A beta-binomial differential abundance model was used to identify clonotypes that were expanded or contracted between blood time points. Tumor-blood repertoire similarity was measured with the Baroni-Urbani and Buser coefficient, and groups were compared using two-tailed Wilcoxon tests in R. Here the immuneACCESS table is served through TCRdb, limited to in-frame sequences with V and J called. Missing clones are a known gap in these copies; in checked studies unresolved V genes cover under half, and the rest lacks a known reason. The D gene and trimming were derived from the DNA, and the V and J assignments and clone size from that table. The sample contains more than 140,000 clones, 70% to 90% of them found a single time. Of the sample, approximately 22% is held by the ten largest clones.

The CDR3 goes from the cysteine to the phenylalanine over 15 residues. The DNA shown is the 45-base CDR3, in frame from base 1. From the germline V gene, CDR1 is SGHRS and CDR2 is YFSETQ. The junction shows trimming of 4 bases on V and 4 bases on J, plus 14 bases between the germline ends. The sample's time point label, in plain terms: baseline pretreatment blood. This sample's treatment or condition label indicates: 15 Gy SBRT to primary tumor, nephrectomy 4 weeks later. To follow tumor-enriched clonotypes, peripheral blood was collected serially from radiation-treated patients at baseline and again at 2 weeks and 4 weeks after SBRT. Every patient's renal cell carcinoma showed clear cell pathology. Genomic DNA for TCR sequencing was prepared using the QIAamp DNA Blood Mini Kit (Qiagen). Only samples passing all quality control checks were included in the analyses.

The sequence is built from TRBV5-1 and TRBJ1-4; matching of 6 bases hints at TRBD1 as the D gene. The sequences come from blood, collected from a patient whose treatment included radiotherapy and nephrectomy. The TCR sequence derives from a woman between 50 and 59 years old with renal cell carcinoma. The CDR3: CASSLGGIGNEKLFF. The base sequence is TGCGCCAGCAGCCTGGGGGGCATCGGTAATGAAAAACTGTTTTTT. Joined to the reference TRBV5-1 and TRBJ1-4 proteins, this CDR3 gives the full variable domain: KAGVTQTPRYLIKTRGQQVTLSCSPISGHRSVSWYQQTPGQGLQFLFEYFSETQRNKGNFPGRFSGRQFSNSRSEMNVSTLELGDSALYLCASSLGGIGNEKLFFGSGTQLSVL.